This note documents a single T cell receptor (beta chain) sequence. Its antigen is currently unknown. The sample is drawn from a study of CD4 T cells in relation to SARS-CoV-2 and coronaviruses. Using immunoSEQ multiplex PCR, the repertoire was profiled, and TCRdb retains in-frame clones only, with some absent. The data contain approximately 36,000 clones, 77% of them seen just once; the ten biggest clones take up roughly 22%. There are 22 residues in the CDR3. V was pared by 5 bases and J by 1 base, with 18 bases of the junction left unmatched. CDR1 is SGHDN and CDR2 is FVKESK in the germline V gene.

The TCR comes from an adult with COVID-19. J is TRBJ2-6 and V is TRBV14; 12 bases are shared with TRBD2. The sample consisted of memory CD4+ T cells from PBMCs, cultured in vitro. This chain's CDR3 is CASSTRDNHPTSGSSGANVLTF. The CDR3 nucleotides are TGTGCCAGCAGCACGCGGGACAACCATCCGACTAGCGGGAGTTCTGGGGCCAACGTCCTGACTTTC.